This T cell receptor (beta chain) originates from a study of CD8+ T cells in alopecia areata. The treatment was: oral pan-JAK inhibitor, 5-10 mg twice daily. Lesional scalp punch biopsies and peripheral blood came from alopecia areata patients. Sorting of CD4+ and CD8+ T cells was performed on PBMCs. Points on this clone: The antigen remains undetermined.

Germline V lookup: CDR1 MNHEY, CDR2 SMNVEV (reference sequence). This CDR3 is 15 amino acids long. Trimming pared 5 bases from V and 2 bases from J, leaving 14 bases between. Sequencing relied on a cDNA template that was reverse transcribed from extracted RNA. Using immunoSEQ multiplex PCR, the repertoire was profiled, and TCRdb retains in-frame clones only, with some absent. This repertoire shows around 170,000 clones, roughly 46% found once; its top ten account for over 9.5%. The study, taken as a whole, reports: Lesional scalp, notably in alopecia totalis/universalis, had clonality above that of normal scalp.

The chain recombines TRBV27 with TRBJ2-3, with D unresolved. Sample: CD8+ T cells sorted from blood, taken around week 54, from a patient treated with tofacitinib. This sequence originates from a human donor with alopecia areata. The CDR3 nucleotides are TGTGCCAGCAGTCCCCGTAGGTCCTACACAGATACGCAGTATTTT. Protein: CASSPRRSYTDTQYF.